The 14 T cell receptor beta chains below were found in one sample sequenced in a study of cytomegalovirus exposure and HLA in healthy donors. The PCR employed 60 Vbeta primers together with 13 Jbeta primers. Method: immunoSEQ multiplex PCR; TCRdb's copy keeps in-frame clones and lacks some. In the table there are some 96,000 clones, 76% of which are singletons. Sequenced sample: PBMCs. The source is a man in his forties or fifties in good health and CMV-seronegative.

The chain recombines TRBV15 with TRBJ2-3, with TRBD2 matching over 7 bases. CDR1 is LNHNV and CDR2 is YYDKDF in the germline V gene (reference sequence). With V trimmed by 1 base and J by 0 bases, 7 bases remained unmatched. The CDR3 contains 17 residues. The CDR3 DNA sequence: TGTGCCACCAGCAGAGGGAATAGCGGGTCTAGCACAGATACGCAGTATTTT. As protein: CATSRGNSGSSTDTQYF.

The gene calls are TRBV19 and TRBJ1-1; D perhaps matches TRBD1 (6 bases). Per the germline V gene, CDR1 is LNHDA and CDR2 is SQIVND (reference sequence). V was cut by 3 bases and J by 7 bases, with 9 bases left in between. The CDR3 length is 12 residues. The CDR3 region has the DNA TGTGCCAGTAGTATGGGGGCGGTTGAAGCTTTCTTT. It codes for CASSMGAVEAFF.

The CDR3 sequence: CASRDTGSNTAGELFF. CDR3 sequence (DNA): TGTGCCAGCAGGGATACAGGTTCGAACACCGCCGGGGAGCTGTTTTTT. This rearrangement joins TRBV2 to TRBJ2-2; a possible D gene is TRBD1 (5 bases). V lost 6 bases and J 6 bases, leaving 20 bases between the germline ends. CDR1 is SNHLY, CDR2 FYNNEI, per germline. The CDR3 loop spans 16 amino acids.

V gene TRBV23-1 combines with J gene TRBJ1-5; possible D gene TRBD1, 6 bases. TRBV23-1 is recorded as an ORF, its role being uncertain. The length of the CDR3 is 15 residues. Trimming shortened V by 4 bases and J by 2 bases, and 12 bases separated the two germline ends. CDR3 bases: TGCGCCAGCAGTCCACAGGGTTTAGGCAATCAGCCCCAGCATTTT. As protein: CASSPQGLGNQPQHF.

This clone was counted between two and nine times. V usage is TRBV6-1 and J usage is TRBJ1-6, with 11 bases that match TRBD1. The V gene end was trimmed by 0 bases and the J gene end by 8 bases; junction bases not matched to a gene: 3. Germline V gives CDR1 MNHNS, CDR2 SASEGT. The CDR3 contains 16 residues. Here the CDR3 reads CASSEAEGQGDSPLHF. The CDR3 DNA reads as TGTGCCAGCAGTGAAGCGGAGGGACAGGGGGATTCACCCCTCCACTTT.

A single count supports this clone. The rearrangement joins TRBV5-1 to TRBJ2-3, with 7 bases identical to TRBD1. The CDR3 sequence is 16 residues long. The J segment lost 2 bases and the V segment lost 0 bases, leaving 6 bases of the junction unmatched. Germline V gives CDR1 SGHRS, CDR2 YFSETQ. This CDR3 is CASSLAGQPYTDTQYF. The CDR3, as DNA: TGCGCCAGCAGCTTGGCGGGACAGCCATACACAGATACGCAGTATTTT.

This CDR3 is CASSLRGLAGGNEQFF. CDR3 coding DNA: TGTGCCAGCAGTTTAAGGGGACTAGCGGGAGGGAATGAGCAGTTCTTC. The rearrangement uses TRBV28 and TRBJ2-1; 16 bases line up with TRBD2. V was pared by 2 bases and J by 7 bases, with 2 bases of the junction left unmatched. The CDR3 is 16 amino acids. Per germline, CDR1 MDHEN and CDR2 SYDVKM.

This clone was observed once. This chain uses TRBV9 with TRBJ2-7, with 10 positions matching TRBD2. This CDR3 is built from 15 residues. V was clipped by 0 bases and J by 5 bases; unmatched bases: 5. In germline, CDR1 is SGDLS, CDR2 YYNGEE. CDR3 in DNA: TGTGCCAGCAGCGTAGTGGGGGGGACTAGCGACGAGCAGTACTTC. This gives the protein CASSVVGGTSDEQYF.

The genes are TRBV18 and TRBJ1-4; D ambiguous. The germline gives CDR1 KGHSH, CDR2 LQKENI. This CDR3 has 15 residues. V lost 3 bases and J 6 bases, leaving 14 bases between the germline ends. CDR3: CASSPIPAADEKLFF. In DNA form, the CDR3 reads TGTGCCAGCTCACCGATACCTGCCGCGGATGAAAAACTGTTTTTT.

The chain recombines TRBV30 with TRBJ1-1; the match to TRBD1 covers 10 bases. The V gene end was trimmed by 4 bases and the J gene end by 6 bases; junction bases not matched to a gene: 8. The CDR3 has 14 residues. CDR1 and CDR2 from the germline V gene are GTSNPN and SVGIG (reference sequence). CDR3 sequence: CAWTSGTGVSEAFF. CDR3 DNA sequence: TGTGCCTGGACTTCCGGGACAGGGGTATCTGAAGCTTTCTTT.

V and J are TRBV10-3 and TRBJ2-1; D might be TRBD2 (7 bases). V lost 2 bases to trimming and J lost 7 bases, with 18 bases between them. CDR1 is ENHRY and CDR2 is SYGVKD in the germline V gene. The CDR3 has 16 residues. For the CDR3, the DNA is TGTGCCATCAGTGAGGGGAAGGGGGAGGGCCGGAATGAGCAGTTCTTC. It specifies CAISEGKGEGRNEQFF.

This chain's CDR3 is CASSRNSRVAVNTEAFF. CDR3 nucleotide sequence: TGCGCCAGCAGCCGAAATTCCAGGGTGGCGGTAAACACTGAAGCTTTCTTT. This chain links TRBV5-1 with TRBJ1-1, with D perhaps TRBD1 (5 bases). The V gene's germline CDR1 is SGHRS and CDR2 YFSETQ. There are 17 residues in the CDR3. V was cut by 4 bases and J by 2 bases, with 21 bases left in between.

The chain is built from TRBV5-1 and TRBJ2-5, with a possible D match to TRBD2 (6 bases). Trimming removed 5 bases at V and 4 bases at J, with 9 bases between. In germline, CDR1 is SGHRS, CDR2 YFSETQ. This CDR3 has 12 residues. The CDR3 sequence: CASRLGGETQYF. The CDR3 bases are TGCGCCAGCAGGCTGGGAGGAGAGACCCAGTACTTC.

The J gene is TRBJ2-1, the V gene TRBV11-2; 9 bases are shared with TRBD2. The CDR3 sequence is 15 residues long. Germline V CDR1 and CDR2: SGHAT, FQNNGV. J was trimmed by 8 bases and V by 5 bases; bases with no gene match: 10. CDR3 in DNA: TGTGCCAGCAGCACAAGCGGGAGGTCCCGAGATGAGCAGTTCTTC. Residues: CASSTSGRSRDEQFF. Full variable domain (outside the CDR3, taken from reference TRBV11-2 and TRBJ2-1): EAGVAQSPRYKIIEKRQSVAFWCNPISGHATLYWYQQILGQGPKLLIQFQNNGVVDDSQLPKDRFSAERLKGVDSTLKIQPAKLEDSAVYLCASSTSGRSRDEQFFGPGTRLTVL.